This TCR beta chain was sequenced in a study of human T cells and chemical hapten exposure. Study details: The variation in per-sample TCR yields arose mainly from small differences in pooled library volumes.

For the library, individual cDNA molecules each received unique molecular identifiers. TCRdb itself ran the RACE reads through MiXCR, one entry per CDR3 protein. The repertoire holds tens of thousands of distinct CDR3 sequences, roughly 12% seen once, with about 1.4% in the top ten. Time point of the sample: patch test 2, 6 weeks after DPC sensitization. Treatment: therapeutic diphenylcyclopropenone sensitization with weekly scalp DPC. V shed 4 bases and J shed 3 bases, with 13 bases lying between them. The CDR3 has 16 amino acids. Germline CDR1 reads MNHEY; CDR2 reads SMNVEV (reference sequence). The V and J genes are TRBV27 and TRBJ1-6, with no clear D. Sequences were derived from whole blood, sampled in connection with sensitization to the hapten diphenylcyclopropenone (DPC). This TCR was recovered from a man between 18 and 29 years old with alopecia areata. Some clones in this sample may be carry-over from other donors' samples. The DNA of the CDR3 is TGTGCCAGCAGTTCTAGACGGGTGCTCTATAATTCACCCCTCCACTTT. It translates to CASSSRRVLYNSPLHF.